The 4 T cell receptor beta chains below come from one sample, sequenced in a study of T cell repertoires in cytomegalovirus infection. TCRdb re-analysed the reads in MiXCR, keeping a single row per CDR3 protein. This table has about 460,000 distinct CDR3 sequences, about 11% appearing once. Sequencing input: PBMCs. These TCRs come from a human donor in good health (CMV status not recorded). Some clones in this sample may be carry-over from other donors' samples.

This clonotype was picked up many times. J is TRBJ2-7 and V is TRBV20-1; TRBD2 matches 7 bases. The germline V gene encodes CDR1 DFQATT and CDR2 SNEGSKA (reference sequence). Trimming at V came to 6 bases and at J to 2 bases, leaving 13 bases not matched to a gene. CDR3 size: 15 residues. The CDR3 DNA follows: TGCAGTGCCCTCTCCGGCGGGAGAGGGACCTACGAGCAGTACTTC. Translating gives CSALSGGRGTYEQYF.

This clonotype has ten or more counts. V is TRBV6-1 and J is TRBJ2-7; 9 bases are a match to TRBD1. Germline CDR1 reads MNHNS; CDR2 reads SASEGT. The ends lost 5 bases at V and 5 bases at J; junction bases unmatched: 4. The CDR3 consists of 13 residues. CDR3 region: CASSRGQGHEQYF. The CDR3 DNA reads as TGTGCCAGCAGTAGGGGACAGGGTCACGAGCAGTACTTC.

This clonotype showed up many times. The rearrangement links TRBV3-1 to TRBJ2-7; 8 nucleotides match TRBD1. V was clipped by 4 bases and J by 0 bases; unmatched bases: 2. Germline V gene sequence: CDR1 LGHDT, CDR2 YNNKEL (reference sequence). The length of the CDR3 is 14 residues. The CDR3 coding sequence is TGTGCCAGCAGCCCGGACAGGGTCTCCTACGAGCAGTACTTC. Translation gives CASSPDRVSYEQYF.

This clonotype was observed a handful of times. This chain links TRBV2 with TRBJ2-3, with D maybe TRBD2 (6 bases). The CDR3 has 14 amino acids. Between the trimmed V and J ends, which lost 9 bases and 0 bases, there was a span of 13 bases. Germline CDR1 reads SNHLY; CDR2 reads FYNNEI. The CDR3 reads CARSGGTSTDTQYF. Written as DNA, the CDR3 is TGTGCCAGATCCGGCGGGACCAGCACAGATACGCAGTATTTT. Combining the CDR3 with reference TRBV2 and TRBJ2-3 gives the whole variable domain EPEVTQTPSHQVTQMGQEVILRCVPISNHLYFYWYRQILGQKVEFLVSFYNNEISEKSEIFDDQFSVERPDGSNFTLKIRSTKLEDSAMYFCARSGGTSTDTQYFGPGTRLTVL.